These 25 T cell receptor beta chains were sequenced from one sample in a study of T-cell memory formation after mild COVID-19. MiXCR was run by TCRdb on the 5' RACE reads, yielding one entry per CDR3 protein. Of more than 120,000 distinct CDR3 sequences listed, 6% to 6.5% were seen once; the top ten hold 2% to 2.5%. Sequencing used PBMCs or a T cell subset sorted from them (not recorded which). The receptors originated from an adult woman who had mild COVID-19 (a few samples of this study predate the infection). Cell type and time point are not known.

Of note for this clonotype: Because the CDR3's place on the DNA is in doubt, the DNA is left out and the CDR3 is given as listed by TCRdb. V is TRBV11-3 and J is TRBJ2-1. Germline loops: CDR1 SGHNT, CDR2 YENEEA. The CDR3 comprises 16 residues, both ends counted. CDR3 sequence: CASSFGSGGSYNEQFF.

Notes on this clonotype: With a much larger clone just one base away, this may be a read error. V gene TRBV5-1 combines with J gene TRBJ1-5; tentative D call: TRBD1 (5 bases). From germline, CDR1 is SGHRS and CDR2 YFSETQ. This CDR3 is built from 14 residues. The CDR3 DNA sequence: TGCGCCAGCAGCTTGGAGGGGAGCAATCAGCCCCAGAATTTT. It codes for CASSLEGSNQPQNF.

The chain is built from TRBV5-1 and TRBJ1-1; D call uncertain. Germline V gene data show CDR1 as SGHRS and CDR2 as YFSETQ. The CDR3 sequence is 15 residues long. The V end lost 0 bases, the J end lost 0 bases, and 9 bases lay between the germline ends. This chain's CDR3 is CASSLGVGMNTEAFF. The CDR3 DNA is TGCGCCAGCAGCTTGGGGGTAGGAATGAACACTGAAGCTTTCTTT.

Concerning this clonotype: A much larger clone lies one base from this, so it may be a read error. The CDR3: CASSPPRTSGYNERFF. Written as DNA, the CDR3 is TGTGCCAGCAGCCCCCCGCGGACTAGCGGGTACAATGAGCGGTTCTTC. The J gene is TRBJ2-1, the V gene TRBV12-3 or TRBV12-4; 11 bases map to TRBD2. The length of the CDR3 is 16 residues.

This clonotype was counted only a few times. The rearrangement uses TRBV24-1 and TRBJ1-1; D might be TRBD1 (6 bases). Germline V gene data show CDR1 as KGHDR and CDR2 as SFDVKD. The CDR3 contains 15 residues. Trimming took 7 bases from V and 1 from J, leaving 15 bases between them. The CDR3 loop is CATRDTGTRNTEAFF. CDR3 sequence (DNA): TGTGCCACCAGAGACACCGGGACAAGGAACACTGAAGCTTTCTTT.

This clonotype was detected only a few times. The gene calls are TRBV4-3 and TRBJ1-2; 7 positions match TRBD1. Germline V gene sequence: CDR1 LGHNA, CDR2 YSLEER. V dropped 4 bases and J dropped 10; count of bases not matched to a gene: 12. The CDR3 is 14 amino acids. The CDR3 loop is CASSLVISGTDYTF. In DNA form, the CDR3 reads TGCGCCAGCAGCCTTGTAATTTCGGGGACAGACTACACCTTC.

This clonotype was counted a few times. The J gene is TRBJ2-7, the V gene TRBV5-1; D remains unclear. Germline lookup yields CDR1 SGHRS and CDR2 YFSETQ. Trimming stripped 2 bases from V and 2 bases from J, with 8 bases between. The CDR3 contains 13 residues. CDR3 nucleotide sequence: TGCGCCAGCAGCTTAAAGGGCCCCTACGAGCAGTACTTC. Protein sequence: CASSLKGPYEQYF.

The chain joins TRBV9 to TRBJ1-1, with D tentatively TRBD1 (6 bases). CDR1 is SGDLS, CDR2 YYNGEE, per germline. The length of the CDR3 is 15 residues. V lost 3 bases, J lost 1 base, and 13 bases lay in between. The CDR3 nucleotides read TGTGCCAGCAGCGCACAGGGTGGGACGAACACTGAAGCTTTCTTT. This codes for CASSAQGGTNTEAFF.

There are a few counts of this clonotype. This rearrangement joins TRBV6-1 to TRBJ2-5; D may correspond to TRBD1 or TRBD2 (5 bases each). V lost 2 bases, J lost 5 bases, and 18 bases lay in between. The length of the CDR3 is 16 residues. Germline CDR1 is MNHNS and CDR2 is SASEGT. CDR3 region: CASSEIPGTQKETQYF. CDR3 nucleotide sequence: TGTGCCAGCAGTGAAATACCCGGGACGCAAAAGGAGACCCAGTACTTC.

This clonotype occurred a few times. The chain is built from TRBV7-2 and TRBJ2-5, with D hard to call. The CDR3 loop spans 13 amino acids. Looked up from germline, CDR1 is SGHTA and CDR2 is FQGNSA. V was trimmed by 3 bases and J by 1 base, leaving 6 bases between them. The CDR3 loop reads CASSFDAQETQYF. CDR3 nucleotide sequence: TGTGCCAGCAGCTTCGATGCCCAAGAGACCCAGTACTTC.

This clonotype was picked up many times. This CDR3 reads CASRSHRNDASAFF. Here the CDR3 DNA reads TGTGCCAGCAGATCTCACAGGAATGACGCTTCGGCTTTCTTT. The chain employs TRBV6-1 and TRBJ1-1; D is perhaps TRBD1 (5 bases). V gave up 6 bases and J gave up 11 bases, with 22 bases separating them. The CDR3 runs to 14 residues. CDR1 is MNHNS and CDR2 is SASEGT in the germline V gene.

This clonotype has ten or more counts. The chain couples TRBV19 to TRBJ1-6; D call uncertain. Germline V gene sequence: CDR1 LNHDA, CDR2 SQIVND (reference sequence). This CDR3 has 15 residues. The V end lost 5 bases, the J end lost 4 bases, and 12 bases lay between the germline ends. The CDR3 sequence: CASSVRNPYNSPLHF. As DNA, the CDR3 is TGTGCCAGTAGTGTCCGGAATCCGTATAATTCACCCCTCCACTTT.

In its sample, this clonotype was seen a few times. CDR3 protein: CSVSDLSNQPQHF. For the CDR3, the DNA is TGCAGCGTCTCGGATCTTAGCAATCAGCCCCAGCATTTT. J is TRBJ1-5 and V is TRBV29-1; D is ambiguous. The CDR3 is made up of 13 amino acids. The V and J ends lost 6 bases and 0 bases respectively, with 9 bases between them. The V gene's germline CDR1 is SQVTM and CDR2 ANQGSEA.

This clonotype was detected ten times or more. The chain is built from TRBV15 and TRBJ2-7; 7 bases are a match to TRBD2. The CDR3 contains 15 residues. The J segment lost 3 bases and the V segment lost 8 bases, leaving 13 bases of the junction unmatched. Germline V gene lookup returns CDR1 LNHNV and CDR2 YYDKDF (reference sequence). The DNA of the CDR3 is TGTGCCACCGGACCAGTCTCGGGGGGTCTCTACGAGCAGTACTTC. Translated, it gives CATGPVSGGLYEQYF.

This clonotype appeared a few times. CDR3 amino acids: CASSFKQTGANVLTF. The DNA of the CDR3 is TGTGCCAGCAGCTTCAAACAGACTGGGGCCAACGTCCTGACTTTC. The chain links TRBV7-9 to TRBJ2-6; unclear D gene. CDR3 length: 15 residues. V shed 3 bases and J shed 2 bases, with 8 bases lying between them. Germline CDR1 reads SEHNR; CDR2 reads FQNEAQ (reference sequence). Complete variable domain (other parts from reference TRBV7-9 and TRBJ2-6): DTGVSQNPRHKITKRGQNVTFRCDPISEHNRLYWYRQTLGQGPEFLTYFQNEAQLEKSRLLSDRFSAERPKGSFSTLEIQRTEQGDSAMYLCASSFKQTGANVLTFGAGSRLTVL.

The CDR3 spells CATQRGATETQYF. The DNA for the CDR3 is TGTGCCACCCAGCGGGGGGCAACAGAGACCCAGTACTTC. The chain combines TRBV3-1 with TRBJ2-5; 9 bases match TRBD2. Unmatched junction bases numbered 7, after V lost 10 bases and J lost 4 bases. Germline V gives CDR1 LGHDT, CDR2 YNNKEL (reference sequence). This CDR3 contains 13 residues.

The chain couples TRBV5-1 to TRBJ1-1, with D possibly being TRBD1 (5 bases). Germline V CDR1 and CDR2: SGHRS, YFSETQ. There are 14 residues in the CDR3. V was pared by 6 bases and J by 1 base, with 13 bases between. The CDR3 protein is CASTRGDQNTEAFF. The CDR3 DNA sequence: TGCGCCAGCACAAGAGGGGACCAGAACACTGAAGCTTTCTTT. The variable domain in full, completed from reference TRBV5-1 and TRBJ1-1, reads KAGVTQTPRYLIKTRGQQVTLSCSPISGHRSVSWYQQTPGQGLQFLFEYFSETQRNKGNFPGRFSGRQFSNSRSEMNVSTLELGDSALYLCASTRGDQNTEAFFGQGTRLTVV.

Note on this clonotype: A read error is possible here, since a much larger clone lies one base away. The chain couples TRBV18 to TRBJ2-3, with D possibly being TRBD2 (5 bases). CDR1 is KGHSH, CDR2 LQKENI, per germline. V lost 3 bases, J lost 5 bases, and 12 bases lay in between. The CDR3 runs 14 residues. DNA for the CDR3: TGTGCCAGCTCACCGAAAAACGAGGGAGATACGCAGTATTTT. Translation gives CASSPKNEGDTQYF.

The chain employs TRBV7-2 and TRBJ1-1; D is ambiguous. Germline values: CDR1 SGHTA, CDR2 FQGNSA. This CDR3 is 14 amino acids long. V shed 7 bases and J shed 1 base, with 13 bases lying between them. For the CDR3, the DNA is TGTGCCAGCAAAGAGCGGGTGGCGAACACTGAAGCTTTCTTT. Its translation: CASKERVANTEAFF.

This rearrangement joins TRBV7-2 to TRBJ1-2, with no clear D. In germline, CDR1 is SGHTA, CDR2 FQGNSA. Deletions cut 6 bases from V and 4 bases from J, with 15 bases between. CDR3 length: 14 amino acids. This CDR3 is CASSSTAGSYGYTF. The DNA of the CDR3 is TGTGCCAGCAGTTCAACGGCGGGGAGCTATGGCTACACCTTC.

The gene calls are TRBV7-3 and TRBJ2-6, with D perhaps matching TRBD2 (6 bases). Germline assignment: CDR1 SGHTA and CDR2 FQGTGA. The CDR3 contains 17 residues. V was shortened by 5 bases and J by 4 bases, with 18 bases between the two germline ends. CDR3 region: CASSPRGGALGANVLTF. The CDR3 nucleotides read TGTGCCAGCAGCCCCCGGGGAGGAGCTTTAGGGGCCAACGTCCTGACTTTC.

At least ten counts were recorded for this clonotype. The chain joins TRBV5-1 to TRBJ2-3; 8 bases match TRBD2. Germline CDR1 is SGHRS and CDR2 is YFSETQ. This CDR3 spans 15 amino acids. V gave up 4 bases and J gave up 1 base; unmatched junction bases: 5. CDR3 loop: CASSPAGARTDTQYF. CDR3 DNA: TGCGCCAGCAGCCCAGCGGGGGCACGCACAGATACGCAGTATTTT.

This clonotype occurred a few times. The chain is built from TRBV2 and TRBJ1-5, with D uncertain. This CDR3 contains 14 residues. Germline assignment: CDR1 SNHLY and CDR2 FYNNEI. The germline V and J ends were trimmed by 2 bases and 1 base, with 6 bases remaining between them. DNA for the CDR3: TGTGCCAGCAGTGAACAAGGAAGCAATCAGCCCCAGCATTTT. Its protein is CASSEQGSNQPQHF.

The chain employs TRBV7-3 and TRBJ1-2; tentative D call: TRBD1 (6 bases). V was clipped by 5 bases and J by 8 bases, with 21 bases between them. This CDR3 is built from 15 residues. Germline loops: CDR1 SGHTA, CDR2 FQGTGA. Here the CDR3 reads CASSLPVRTARGYTF. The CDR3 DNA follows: TGTGCCAGCAGCCTACCCGTTAGGACAGCGCGAGGCTACACCTTC.

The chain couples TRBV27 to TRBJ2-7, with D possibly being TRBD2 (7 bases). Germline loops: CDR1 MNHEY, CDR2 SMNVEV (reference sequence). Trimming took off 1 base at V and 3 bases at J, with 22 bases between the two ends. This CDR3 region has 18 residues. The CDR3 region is CASSLWSVSGERGYEQYF. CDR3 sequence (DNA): TGTGCCAGCAGTTTATGGTCGGTCTCAGGGGAGCGGGGCTACGAGCAGTACTTC.